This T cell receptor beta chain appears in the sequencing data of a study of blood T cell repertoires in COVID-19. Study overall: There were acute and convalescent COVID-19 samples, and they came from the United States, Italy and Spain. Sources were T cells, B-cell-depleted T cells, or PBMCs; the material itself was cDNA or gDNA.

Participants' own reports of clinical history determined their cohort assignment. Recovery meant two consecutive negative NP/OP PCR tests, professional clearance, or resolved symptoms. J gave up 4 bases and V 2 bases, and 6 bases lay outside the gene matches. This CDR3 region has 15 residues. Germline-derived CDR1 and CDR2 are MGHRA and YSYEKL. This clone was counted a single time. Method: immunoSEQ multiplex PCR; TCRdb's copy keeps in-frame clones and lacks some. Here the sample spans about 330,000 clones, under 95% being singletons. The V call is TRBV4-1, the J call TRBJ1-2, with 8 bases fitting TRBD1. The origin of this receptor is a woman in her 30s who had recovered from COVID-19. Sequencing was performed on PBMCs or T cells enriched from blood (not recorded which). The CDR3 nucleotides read TGCGCCAGCAGCCAACCCAACAGGGGGGCCTATGGCTACACCTTC. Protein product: CASSQPNRGAYGYTF.